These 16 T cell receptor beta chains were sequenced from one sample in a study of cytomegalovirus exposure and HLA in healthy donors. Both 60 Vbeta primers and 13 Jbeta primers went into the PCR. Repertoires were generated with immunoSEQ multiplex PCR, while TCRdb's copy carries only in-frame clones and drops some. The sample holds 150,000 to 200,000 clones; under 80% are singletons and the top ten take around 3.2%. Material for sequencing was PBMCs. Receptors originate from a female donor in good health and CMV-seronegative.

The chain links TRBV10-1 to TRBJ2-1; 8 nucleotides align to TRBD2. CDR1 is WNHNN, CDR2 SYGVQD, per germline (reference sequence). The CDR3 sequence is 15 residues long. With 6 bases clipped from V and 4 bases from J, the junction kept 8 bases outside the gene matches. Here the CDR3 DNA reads TGCGCCAGCAGCGACCAGCGGGAGCCTTACAATGAGCAGTTCTTC. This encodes CASSDQREPYNEQFF.

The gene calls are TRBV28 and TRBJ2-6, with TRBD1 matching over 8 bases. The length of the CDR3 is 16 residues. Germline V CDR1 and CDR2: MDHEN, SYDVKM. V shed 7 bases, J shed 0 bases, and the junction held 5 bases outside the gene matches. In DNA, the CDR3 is TGTGCCAGCATCGGACAGGGAATCTCTGGGGCCAACGTCCTGACTTTC. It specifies CASIGQGISGANVLTF.

DNA of the CDR3: TGTGCCAGCAGCGTAGCGGGGTTTTCCTATAATTCACCCCTCCACTTT. Translating gives CASSVAGFSYNSPLHF. J is TRBJ1-6 and V is TRBV9; the D is unclear. CDR1 is SGDLS, CDR2 YYNGEE, per germline. This CDR3 region has 16 residues. V lost 0 bases and J 1 base, leaving 8 bases between the germline ends.

This chain's CDR3 is CASRPIGVRDTEAFF. CDR3 sequence (DNA): TGTGCCAGCCGCCCTATCGGTGTTAGAGACACTGAAGCTTTCTTT. The chain recombines TRBV28 with TRBJ1-1; D remains ambiguous. The V gene's germline CDR1 is MDHEN and CDR2 SYDVKM. V lost 8 bases and J 3 bases, leaving 19 bases between the germline ends. The CDR3 spans 15 residues.

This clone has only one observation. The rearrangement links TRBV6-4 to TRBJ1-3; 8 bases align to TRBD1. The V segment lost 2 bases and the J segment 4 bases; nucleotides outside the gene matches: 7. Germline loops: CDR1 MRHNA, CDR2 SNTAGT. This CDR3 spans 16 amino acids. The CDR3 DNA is TGTGCCAGCAGTGACGGACCGGGACAGGCCGGAAACACCATATATTTT. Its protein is CASSDGPGQAGNTIYF.

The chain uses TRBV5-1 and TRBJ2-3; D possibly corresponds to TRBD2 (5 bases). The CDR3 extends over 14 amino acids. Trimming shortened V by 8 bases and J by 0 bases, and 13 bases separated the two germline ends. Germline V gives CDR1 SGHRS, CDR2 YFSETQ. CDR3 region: CASTSGSSTDTQYF. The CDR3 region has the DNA TGCGCCAGTACCTCGGGATCTAGCACAGATACGCAGTATTTT.

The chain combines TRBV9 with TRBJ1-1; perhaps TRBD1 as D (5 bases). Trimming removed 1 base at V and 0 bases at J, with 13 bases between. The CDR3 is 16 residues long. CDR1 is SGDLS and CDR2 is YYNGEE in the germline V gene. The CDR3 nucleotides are TGTGCCAGCAGCGTATCGTCGGGGGTGATGAACACTGAAGCTTTCTTT. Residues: CASSVSSGVMNTEAFF.

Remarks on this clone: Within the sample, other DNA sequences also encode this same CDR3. The CDR3 here is CASSGSGAQGNQPQHF. CDR3 DNA: TGTGCCAGCAGCGGCTCAGGGGCGCAGGGCAATCAGCCCCAGCATTTT. J is TRBJ1-5 and V is TRBV28, with a tentative D call TRBD1 (6 bases). V lost 6 bases to trimming and J lost 2 bases, with 17 bases between them. The CDR3 covers 16 residues. Germline V lookup: CDR1 MDHEN, CDR2 SYDVKM. Using reference TRBV28 and TRBJ1-5 for the parts outside the CDR3, the full variable domain is DVKVTQSSRYLVKRTGEKVFLECVQDMDHENMFWYRQDPGLGLRLIYFSYDVKMKEKGDIPEGYSVSREKKERFSLILESASTNQTSMYLCASSGSGAQGNQPQHFGDGTRLSIL.

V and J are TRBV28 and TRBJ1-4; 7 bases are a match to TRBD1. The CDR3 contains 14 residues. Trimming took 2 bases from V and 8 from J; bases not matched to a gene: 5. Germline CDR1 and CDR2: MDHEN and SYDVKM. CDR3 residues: CASSLDREGEKLFF. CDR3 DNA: TGTGCCAGCAGTTTAGACAGGGAAGGCGAAAAACTGTTTTTT.

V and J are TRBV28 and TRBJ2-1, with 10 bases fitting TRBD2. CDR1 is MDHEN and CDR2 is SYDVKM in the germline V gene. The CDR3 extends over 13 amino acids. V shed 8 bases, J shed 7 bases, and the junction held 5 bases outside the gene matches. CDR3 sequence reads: CASERGGFNEQFF. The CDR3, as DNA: TGTGCCAGCGAGCGGGGGGGCTTTAATGAGCAGTTCTTC.

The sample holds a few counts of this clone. The CDR3 is CASTIQTGRVNTEAFF. The CDR3 DNA reads TGTGCCAGTACCATCCAAACGGGCAGGGTTAACACTGAAGCTTTCTTT. This chain joins TRBV19 and TRBJ1-1; TRBD1 might be the D (5 bases). Trimming stripped 7 bases from V and 2 bases from J, with 20 bases between. Germline V gives CDR1 LNHDA, CDR2 SQIVND (reference sequence). The CDR3 totals 16 residues.

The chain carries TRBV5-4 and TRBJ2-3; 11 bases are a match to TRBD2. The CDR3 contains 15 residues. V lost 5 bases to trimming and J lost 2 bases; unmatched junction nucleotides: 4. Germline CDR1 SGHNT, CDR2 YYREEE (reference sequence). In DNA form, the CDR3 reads TGTGCCAGCAGTACTAGCGGGAGTCCCACAGATACGCAGTATTTT. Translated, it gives CASSTSGSPTDTQYF.

This CDR3 is CASSLVIEQFF. CDR3 sequence (DNA): TGTGCCAGCAGCTTAGTCATCGAGCAGTTCTTC. This chain joins TRBV7-8 and TRBJ2-1, with D hard to call. This CDR3 comprises 11 residues. V shed 1 base and J shed 10 bases, with 5 bases lying between them. From germline, CDR1 is SGHVS and CDR2 FQNEAQ.

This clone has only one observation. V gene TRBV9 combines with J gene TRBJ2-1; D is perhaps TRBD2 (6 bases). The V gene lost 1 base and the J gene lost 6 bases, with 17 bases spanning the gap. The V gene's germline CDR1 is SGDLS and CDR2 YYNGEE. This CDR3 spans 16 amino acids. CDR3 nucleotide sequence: TGTGCCAGCAGCGTAAGACCAGGGACTGGGAGCAATGAGCAGTTCTTC. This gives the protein CASSVRPGTGSNEQFF.

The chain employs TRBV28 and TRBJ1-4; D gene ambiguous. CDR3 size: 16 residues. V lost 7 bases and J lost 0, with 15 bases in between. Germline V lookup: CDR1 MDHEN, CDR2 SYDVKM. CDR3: CASTTTRTATNEKLFF. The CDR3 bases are TGTGCCAGCACCACGACAAGGACTGCAACTAATGAAAAACTGTTTTTT.

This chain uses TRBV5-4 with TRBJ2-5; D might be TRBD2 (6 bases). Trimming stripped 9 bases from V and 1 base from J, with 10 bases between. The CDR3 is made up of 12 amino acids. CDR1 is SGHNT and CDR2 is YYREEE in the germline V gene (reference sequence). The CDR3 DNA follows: TGTGCCAACGGGGACTCCCAAGAGACCCAGTACTTC. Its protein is CANGDSQETQYF.